This T cell receptor (beta chain) was recovered during a study of cytomegalovirus exposure and HLA in healthy donors. Assay used: immunoSEQ multiplex PCR; TCRdb lists only in-frame clones, some missing. This table has about 240,000 clones, approximately 83% appearing once. Note on this clone: Antigen unknown.

Study outcomes and limitations: Most sequenced TCRs were rare (though some public TCRs occurred in many donors). Later, an analysis found that TCR clusters from the first cohort tended to co-occur in the 90 to 150 validation repertoires.

From germline, CDR1 is MNHEY and CDR2 SVGAGI. V trimming: 4 bases; J trimming: 7 bases; junction bases outside the gene matches: 8. CDR3 length: 15 amino acids. This chain connects TRBV6-5 to TRBJ1-4; TRBD1 matches at 8 bases. The source of this sequence is a woman aged 25 to 39 in good health and CMV-seropositive. Material: PBMCs. The CDR3 loop is CASSSRTGPPEKLFF. CDR3 nucleotides: TGTGCCAGCAGTTCTAGGACAGGGCCACCTGAAAAACTGTTTTTT.